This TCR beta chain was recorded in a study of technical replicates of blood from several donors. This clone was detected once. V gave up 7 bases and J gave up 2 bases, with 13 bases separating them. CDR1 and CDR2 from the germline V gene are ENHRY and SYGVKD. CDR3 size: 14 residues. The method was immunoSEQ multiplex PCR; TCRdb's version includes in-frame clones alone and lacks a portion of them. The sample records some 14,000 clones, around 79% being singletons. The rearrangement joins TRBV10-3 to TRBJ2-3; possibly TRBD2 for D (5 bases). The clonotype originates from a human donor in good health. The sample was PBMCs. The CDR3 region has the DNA TGTGCCATCACCAAGGAAGCGGACACAGATACGCAGTATTTT. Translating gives CAITKEADTDTQYF.